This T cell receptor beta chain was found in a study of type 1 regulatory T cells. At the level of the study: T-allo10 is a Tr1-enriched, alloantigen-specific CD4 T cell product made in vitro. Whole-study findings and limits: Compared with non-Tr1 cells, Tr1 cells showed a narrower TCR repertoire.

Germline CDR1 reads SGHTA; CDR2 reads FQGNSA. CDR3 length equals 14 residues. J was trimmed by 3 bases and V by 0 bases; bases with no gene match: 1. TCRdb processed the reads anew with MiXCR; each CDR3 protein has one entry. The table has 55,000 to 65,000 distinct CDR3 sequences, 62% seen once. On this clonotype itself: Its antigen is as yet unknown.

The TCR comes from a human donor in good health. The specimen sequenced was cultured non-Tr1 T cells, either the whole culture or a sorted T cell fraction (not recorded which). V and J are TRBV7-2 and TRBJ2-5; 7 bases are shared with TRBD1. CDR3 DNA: TGTGCCAGCAGCTTAGCCGGGACAGAAGAGACCCAGTACTTC. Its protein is CASSLAGTEETQYF.